Each of the 21 T cell receptor beta chains below was sequenced from the same sample in a study of T cell changes during pregnancy in multiple sclerosis (dated by TCRdb to about 2019). The library relied on the immunoSEQ multiplex PCR assay. As stored in TCRdb, this immuneACCESS dataset retains in-frame rearrangements with V and J assigned. A fraction of the clones does not appear; measured against another copy, unresolved V genes explain less than half of the discrepancy, and the remainder lacks a known reason. This sample has tens of thousands of clones in its table, and approximately 90% of those were observed once. More than 0.15% of the sample is in the top ten clones. Specimen: CD4+ T cells from peripheral blood mononuclear cells, collected after pregnancy. The receptor set was obtained from a female donor in good health, enrolled as a control in a pregnancy study.

The V and J genes are TRBV11-3 and TRBJ2-7; TRBD1 matches at 8 bases. The V segment lost 0 bases and the J segment 6 bases; nucleotides outside the gene matches: 4. Germline CDR1 and CDR2: SGHNT and YENEEA. The CDR3 totals 14 residues. CDR3 nucleotide sequence: TGTGCCAGCAGCTTAGACAGGGGGCGCGGCGAGCAGTACTTC. Its translation is CASSLDRGRGEQYF.

J is TRBJ2-1 and V is TRBV7-2, with 9 bases identical to TRBD1. The V and J ends lost 7 bases and 5 bases, in that order; junction bases with no gene match: 6. Germline loops: CDR1 SGHTA, CDR2 FQGNSA. The CDR3 spans 14 residues. In DNA form, the CDR3 reads TGTGCCAGCAAATCGGACAGGGGAAACAATGAGCAGTTCTTC. Protein sequence: CASKSDRGNNEQFF.

The J gene is TRBJ2-1, the V gene TRBV7-2, with D unresolved. The CDR3 extends over 11 amino acids. From germline, CDR1 is SGHTA and CDR2 FQGNSA. The V end was cut by 6 bases, the J end by 10 bases, with 10 bases between. The DNA of the CDR3 is TGTGCCAGCAGTGCAGGATTCGAGCAGTTCTTC. Translating gives CASSAGFEQFF.

This clone was seen a single time. The rearrangement links TRBV6-5 to TRBJ2-2; 9 bases are a match to TRBD1. The CDR3 contains 16 residues. J was trimmed by 5 bases and V by 2 bases; bases with no gene match: 6. Germline CDR1 reads MNHEY; CDR2 reads SVGAGI. The CDR3 spells CASSYPGQGRTGELFF. The DNA for the CDR3 is TGTGCCAGCAGTTACCCGGGACAGGGTAGAACCGGGGAGCTGTTTTTT.

This rearrangement joins TRBV4-3 to TRBJ2-1; 12 positions match TRBD2. CDR3 length: 16 residues. Germline V gene data show CDR1 as LGHNA and CDR2 as YSLEER. J gave up 4 bases and V 3 bases, and 4 bases lay outside the gene matches. The CDR3 region has the DNA TGCGCCAGCAGCCATTTGCTAGCGGGGGGGTACAATGAGCAGTTCTTC. It translates to CASSHLLAGGYNEQFF.

To note about this clone: This CDR3 is also generated by other DNA sequences in the sample. This chain links TRBV5-8 with TRBJ1-1; D may be TRBD1 (5 bases). V lost 1 base and J lost 1, with 5 bases in between. CDR3 length equals 13 residues. Germline V CDR1 and CDR2: SGHTS, YDEGEE. CDR3 nucleotide sequence: TGTGCCAGCAGCTTGCAGGGGAACACTGAAGCTTTCTTT. This encodes CASSLQGNTEAFF.

This chain joins TRBV5-1 and TRBJ2-3; TRBD1 agrees at 7 bases. V trimming: 7 bases; J trimming: 14 bases; junction bases outside the gene matches: 10. Per germline, CDR1 SGHRS and CDR2 YFSETQ. The CDR3 runs 11 residues. As DNA, the CDR3 is TGCGCCAGCGGGAGTGACAGGGTGATGTATTTT. This codes for CASGSDRVMYF.

This chain links TRBV5-6 with TRBJ1-6; D is ambiguous. V was pared by 4 bases and J by 10 bases, with 15 bases between. The CDR3 is made up of 14 amino acids. Germline V gene data show CDR1 as SGHDT and CDR2 as YYEEEE. CDR3 DNA sequence: TGTGCCAGCAGCCTTATCTCGGGGAACTCACCCCTCCACTTT. Translated: CASSLISGNSPLHF. The complete variable domain, with remaining parts taken from reference TRBV5-6 and TRBJ1-6, reads DAGVTQSPTHLIKTRGQQVTLRCSPKSGHDTVSWYQQALGQGPQFIFQYYEEEERQRGNFPDRFSGHQFPNYSSELNVNALLLGDSALYLCASSLISGNSPLHFGNGTRLTVT.

Concerning this clone itself: Mismatch with germline at one junction end may stem from a read error. This sequence joins TRBV7-7 and TRBJ2-3; D is possibly TRBD2 (6 bases). The germline V gene encodes CDR1 SSHAT and CDR2 FNYEAQ (reference sequence). The CDR3 sequence is 14 residues long. This chain's CDR3 is CASSEGTSTNTQYF. The CDR3, as DNA: TGTGCTAGCAGCGAAGGGACTTCTACGAATACGCAGTATTTT.

The V call is TRBV4-1, the J call TRBJ1-4; 7 nucleotides match TRBD1. CDR3 length equals 16 residues. The V segment lost 0 bases and the J segment 5 bases; nucleotides outside the gene matches: 6. CDR1 and CDR2 (germline): MGHRA, YSYEKL. CDR3 protein: CASSQDGDRTNEKLFF. The DNA of the CDR3 is TGCGCCAGCAGCCAAGATGGGGACAGAACAAATGAAAAACTGTTTTTT.

V is TRBV5-1 and J is TRBJ2-7, with 8 bases lining up with TRBD2. This CDR3 has 15 residues. CDR1 and CDR2 from the germline V gene are SGHRS and YFSETQ. V was pared by 5 bases and J by 0 bases, with 7 bases of the junction left unmatched. This CDR3 reads CASRPSAGASYEQYF. Here the CDR3 DNA reads TGCGCCAGCAGACCCTCAGCGGGGGCCTCCTACGAGCAGTACTTC.

The CDR3 sequence: CASSQEIGQGGGYTF. CDR3 bases: TGTGCCAGCAGCCAAGAAATCGGCCAGGGAGGAGGCTACACCTTC. V gene TRBV4-2 combines with J gene TRBJ1-2, with D possibly matching TRBD1 (5 bases). V lost 0 bases and J 8 bases, leaving 16 bases between the germline ends. This CDR3 comprises 15 residues. Germline CDR1 reads LGHNA; CDR2 reads YNFKEQ.

The V call is TRBV6-5, the J call TRBJ2-3; 7 bases match TRBD2. The CDR3 consists of 14 residues. The trim removed 6 bases at V and 2 bases at J, leaving 5 bases unmatched. CDR1 MNHEY and CDR2 SVGAGI come from the germline V gene. This CDR3 is CASSRLAPTDTQYF. CDR3 in DNA: TGTGCCAGCAGCCGACTAGCCCCCACAGATACGCAGTATTTT.

The chain recombines TRBV11-2 with TRBJ1-1; D is perhaps TRBD1 (5 bases). V dropped 0 bases and J dropped 1 base, with 9 bases sitting between them. The V gene's germline CDR1 is SGHAT and CDR2 FQNNGV. The length of the CDR3 is 15 residues. CDR3 region: CASSLDSDRNTEAFF. Here the CDR3 DNA reads TGTGCCAGCAGCTTAGATTCAGACAGGAACACTGAAGCTTTCTTT.

The V call is TRBV9, the J call TRBJ1-1; tentative D call: TRBD1 (6 bases). V was pared by 0 bases and J by 1 base, with 10 bases between. The CDR3 loop spans 15 amino acids. CDR1 SGDLS and CDR2 YYNGEE come from the germline V gene. In nucleotides, the CDR3 is TGTGCCAGCAGCGTAGGCGGGGGCCGGAACACTGAAGCTTTCTTT. Translation: CASSVGGGRNTEAFF.

The chain couples TRBV7-9 to TRBJ1-3; the D is unclear. Looked up from germline, CDR1 is SEHNR and CDR2 is FQNEAQ (reference sequence). With 2 bases removed from V and 0 bases from J, the gap between germline ends came to 14 bases. This CDR3 contains 17 residues. CDR3 amino acids: CASSLTVPRHSGNTIYF. CDR3 in DNA: TGTGCCAGCAGCTTAACAGTACCTCGTCACTCTGGAAACACCATATATTTT.

This rearrangement joins TRBV5-1 to TRBJ2-3, with 14 bases identical to TRBD2. This CDR3 contains 19 residues. Germline CDR1 reads SGHRS; CDR2 reads YFSETQ. With V trimmed by 2 bases and J by 2 bases, 10 bases remained unmatched. DNA for the CDR3: TGCGCCAGCAGCTTAAAGACCGGGACTAGCGGGGGAATCACAGATACGCAGTATTTT. Translation gives CASSLKTGTSGGITDTQYF. The whole variable domain, remainder taken from reference TRBV5-1 and TRBJ2-3, is KAGVTQTPRYLIKTRGQQVTLSCSPISGHRSVSWYQQTPGQGLQFLFEYFSETQRNKGNFPGRFSGRQFSNSRSEMNVSTLELGDSALYLCASSLKTGTSGGITDTQYFGPGTRLTVL.

The sample holds a few counts of this clone. The chain recombines TRBV6-4 with TRBJ1-1, with 8 nucleotides matching TRBD1. Looked up from germline, CDR1 is MRHNA and CDR2 is SNTAGT. With V trimmed by 5 bases and J by 1 base, 9 bases remained unmatched. The CDR3 runs to 16 residues. In nucleotides, the CDR3 is TGTGCCAGCAGTTATAGACAGGGGTTGAGGAACACTGAAGCTTTCTTT. This translates into CASSYRQGLRNTEAFF.

This clone came up once. The rearrangement links TRBV19 to TRBJ1-1; a weak D match, TRBD1 (6 bases). V lost 9 bases and J 0 bases, leaving 17 bases between the germline ends. The CDR3 totals 15 residues. Per germline, CDR1 LNHDA and CDR2 SQIVND (reference sequence). The CDR3 sequence: CASSPGQYLNTEAFF. The CDR3 region has the DNA TGTGCCAGCTCCCCCGGACAGTACTTGAACACTGAAGCTTTCTTT.

The chain links TRBV4-2 to TRBJ2-2; D might be TRBD2 (6 bases). Between the trimmed V and J ends, which lost 1 base and 4 bases, there was a span of 10 bases. The germline gives CDR1 LGHNA, CDR2 YNFKEQ. The CDR3 is 15 residues long. The CDR3 DNA reads TGTGCCAGCAGCCAAGGGGGACTCAGCACCGGGGAGCTGTTTTTT. It codes for CASSQGGLSTGELFF.

This chain uses TRBV7-2 with TRBJ2-2; TRBD2 aligns across 9 bases. The CDR3 runs to 16 residues. CDR1 and CDR2 (germline): SGHTA, FQGNSA. Trimming cost V 0 bases and J 7 bases; bases outside gene matches: 6. For the CDR3, the DNA is TGTGCCAGCAGCTTAGCGGGGACTAGCAACGGCGGGGAGCTGTTTTTT. Translated, it gives CASSLAGTSNGGELFF. Together with reference TRBV7-2 and TRBJ2-2, the CDR3 gives the full variable domain: GAGVSQSPSNKVTEKGKDVELRCDPISGHTALYWYRQSLGQGLEFLIYFQGNSAPDKSGLPSDRFSAERTGGSVSTLTIQRTQQEDSAVYLCASSLAGTSNGGELFFGEGSRLTVL.